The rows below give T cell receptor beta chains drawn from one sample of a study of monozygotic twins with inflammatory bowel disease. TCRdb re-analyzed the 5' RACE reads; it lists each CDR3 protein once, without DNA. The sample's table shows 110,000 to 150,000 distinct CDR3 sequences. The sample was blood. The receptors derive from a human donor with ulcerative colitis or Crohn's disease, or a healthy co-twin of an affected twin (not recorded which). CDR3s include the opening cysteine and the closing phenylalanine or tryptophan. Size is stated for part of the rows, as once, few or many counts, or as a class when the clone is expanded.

CASTKWGAPGYTF	TRBV6-5	TRBJ1-2	.
CASSTVYNEQFF	TRBV5-1	TRBJ2-1	.
CASSLIAASYNEQFF	TRBV12-3/TRBV12-4	TRBJ2-1	.
CASSFGRTDTQYF	TRBV12-3/TRBV12-4	TRBJ2-3	.
CASSSMGSTDTQYF	TRBV12-3/TRBV12-4	TRBJ2-3	.
CASGATGLRTEAFF	TRBV7-8	TRBJ1-1	.
CASSLSGARGNTEAFF	TRBV7-3	TRBJ1-1	.
CASHRLAGGPNTGELFF	TRBV19	TRBJ2-2	.
CASSRGTGNSYEQYF	TRBV5-6	TRBJ2-7	.
CSVDGTSPSQETQYF	TRBV29-1	TRBJ2-5	.
CSAAGGRRPFYEQYF	TRBV29-1	TRBJ2-7	medium-sized
CASSLTALNTEAFF	TRBV7-3	TRBJ1-1	.
CASRDRDTGELFF	TRBV5-1	TRBJ2-2	.
CASSLPDREGFYGYTF	TRBV12-3/TRBV12-4	TRBJ1-2	.
CATSDFSPGGYTF	TRBV24-1	TRBJ1-2	.
CASSLSLSGNTIYF	TRBV12-3/TRBV12-4	TRBJ1-3	.
CAWSLGGGYGYTF	TRBV30	TRBJ1-2	.
CASSQERELTRSTDTQYF	TRBV4-1	TRBJ2-3	.
CASSPDINQPQHF	TRBV18	TRBJ1-5	.
CASSLALLNEQFF	TRBV7-2	TRBJ2-1	.
CASSLVGQYNSPLHF	TRBV5-4	TRBJ1-6	.
CASSLSIMEQFF	TRBV12-3/TRBV12-4	TRBJ2-1	.
CASSLQMSVGLTGTDTQYF	TRBV11-2	TRBJ2-3	.
CASSLVGAGRAAFF	TRBV7-3	TRBJ1-1	.
CASSQTTGGNEQYF	TRBV5-1	TRBJ2-7	.
CASSWDRGHLTGELFF	TRBV11-2	TRBJ2-2	.
CASSLTYGELFF	TRBV28	TRBJ2-2	.
CSFRDGAAKMFF	TRBV29-1	TRBJ1-4	.
CASSLGRGWNTEAFF	TRBV12-3/TRBV12-4	TRBJ1-1	.
CASSPPPAGQGSYEQYF	TRBV28	TRBJ2-7	.
CASKRDRASYEQYF	TRBV19	TRBJ2-7	.
CASSFFGLAGHNEQFF	TRBV12-3/TRBV12-4	TRBJ2-1	.
CAEGGSMEGYTF	TRBV7-9	TRBJ1-2	.
CASSLGAGGRPEAFF	TRBV7-9	TRBJ1-1	.
CASSPNSETQYF	TRBV7-2	TRBJ2-5	.
CSAFPISTGEEKLFF	TRBV20-1	TRBJ1-4	.
CACLTGGTEAFF	TRBV30	TRBJ1-1	.
CASRLAGQLYQETQYF	TRBV5-1	TRBJ2-5	.
CASSIAGVNNQPQHF	TRBV19	TRBJ1-5	.
CATSLARNNIQYF	TRBV15	TRBJ2-4	.
CASSGFRGYEQYF	TRBV7-8	TRBJ2-7	.
CASSLAGADTQYF	TRBV5-1	TRBJ2-3	.